This T cell receptor beta chain was found in a study of radiation and T cells in renal cell carcinoma. The study's findings and limits: Sampling covered only around 1 g of each tumor.

Assay used: immunoSEQ multiplex PCR; TCRdb lists only in-frame clones, some missing. Here the sample spans roughly 14,000 clones, around 62% being singletons. This clone appeared a few times. The antigen is unknown. Other DNA sequences from this sample encode an identical CDR3 as well. Treatment described: treatment-naive control, cytoreductive nephrectomy. Sequenced control tumors were from about ten males and several females, median age 57. The source is a man aged 60 to 69 with renal cell carcinoma. Sequenced material: tumor tissue, taken from a patient whose treatment was nephrectomy without radiotherapy.

CDR3 sequence: CASSLSGNQPQHF. In DNA, the CDR3 is TGTGCCAGCAGCTTATCTGGAAATCAGCCCCAGCATTTT. This sequence joins TRBV7-9 and TRBJ1-5; D unresolved. The V gene lost 2 bases and the J gene lost 4 bases, with 6 bases spanning the gap. Germline V CDR1 and CDR2: SEHNR, FQNEAQ (reference sequence). CDR3 length: 13 residues. Together with reference TRBV7-9 and TRBJ1-5, the CDR3 gives the full variable domain: DTGVSQNPRHKITKRGQNVTFRCDPISEHNRLYWYRQTLGQGPEFLTYFQNEAQLEKSRLLSDRFSAERPKGSFSTLEIQRTEQGDSAMYLCASSLSGNQPQHFGDGTRLSIL.